The T cell receptor (beta chain) described here comes from a study of T cell changes during pregnancy in multiple sclerosis. Libraries were prepared by immunoSEQ multiplex PCR; TCRdb keeps only in-frame clonotypes and omits some of them. Among around 59,000 clones, roughly nine tenths were seen once, and the ten largest hold 0.6% to 0.8%. CDR3 size: 15 residues. The germline V gene has CDR1 SGHNT and CDR2 YYREEE (reference sequence). Germline trimming cut 0 bases from V and 3 bases from J; bases unmatched to any gene: 3. This specimen was CD4+ T cells from peripheral blood mononuclear cells, taken in the first trimester of pregnancy. This receptor was identified in a female donor with multiple sclerosis, enrolled in a pregnancy study. The gene calls are TRBV5-4 and TRBJ1-2, with TRBD1 matching over 9 bases. The CDR3 bases are TGTGCCAGCAGCTTGGTTGACAGGGGGTACTATGGCTACACCTTC. The encoded protein is CASSLVDRGYYGYTF.